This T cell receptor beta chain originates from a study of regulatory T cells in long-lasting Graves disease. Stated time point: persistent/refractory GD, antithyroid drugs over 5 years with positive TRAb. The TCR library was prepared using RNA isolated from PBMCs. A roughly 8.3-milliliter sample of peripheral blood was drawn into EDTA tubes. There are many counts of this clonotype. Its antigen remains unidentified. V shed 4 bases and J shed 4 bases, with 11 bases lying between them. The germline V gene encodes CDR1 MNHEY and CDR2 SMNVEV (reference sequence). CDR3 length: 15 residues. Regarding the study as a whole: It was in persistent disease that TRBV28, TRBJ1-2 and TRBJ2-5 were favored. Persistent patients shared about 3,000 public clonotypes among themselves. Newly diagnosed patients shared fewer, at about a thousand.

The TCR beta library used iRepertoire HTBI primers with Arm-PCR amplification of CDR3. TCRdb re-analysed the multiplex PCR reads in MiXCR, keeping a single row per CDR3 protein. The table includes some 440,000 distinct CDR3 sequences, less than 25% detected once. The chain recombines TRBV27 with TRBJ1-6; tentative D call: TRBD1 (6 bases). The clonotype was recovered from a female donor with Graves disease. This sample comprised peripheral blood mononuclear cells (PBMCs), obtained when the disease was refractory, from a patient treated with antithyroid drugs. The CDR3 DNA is TGTGCCAGCAGTTCCCAAGGACAGTATAATTCACCCCTCCACTTT. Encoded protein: CASSSQGQYNSPLHF.